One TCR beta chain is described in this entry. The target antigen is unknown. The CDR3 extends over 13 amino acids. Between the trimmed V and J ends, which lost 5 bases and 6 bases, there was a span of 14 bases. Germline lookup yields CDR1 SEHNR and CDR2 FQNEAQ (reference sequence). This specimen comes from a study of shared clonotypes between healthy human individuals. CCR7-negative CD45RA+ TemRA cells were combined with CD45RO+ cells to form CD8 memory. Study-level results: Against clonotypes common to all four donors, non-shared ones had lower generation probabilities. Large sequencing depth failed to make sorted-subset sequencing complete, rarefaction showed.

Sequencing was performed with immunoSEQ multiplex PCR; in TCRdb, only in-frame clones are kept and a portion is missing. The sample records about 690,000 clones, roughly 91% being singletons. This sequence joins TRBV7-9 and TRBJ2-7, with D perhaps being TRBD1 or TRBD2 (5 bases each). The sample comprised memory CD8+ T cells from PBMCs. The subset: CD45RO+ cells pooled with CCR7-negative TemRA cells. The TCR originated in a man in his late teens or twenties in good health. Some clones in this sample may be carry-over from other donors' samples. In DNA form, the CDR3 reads TGTGCCAGCAGCCCGGGGACGATCGGCGAGCAGTACTTC. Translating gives CASSPGTIGEQYF.